These 26 T cell receptor beta chains came from one sample sequenced in a study of cytomegalovirus exposure and HLA in healthy donors. Primers: 60 Vbeta forward and 13 Jbeta reverse. TCRdb's table, derived via immunoSEQ multiplex PCR, lists solely in-frame clones and lacks some. The profile covers more than 85,000 clones, with around 75% appearing a single time and 2.1% taken by the ten largest. What was sequenced was PBMCs. The receptor source for this set is a man under 40 in good health and CMV-seronegative.

This clone showed up just once. V usage is TRBV2 and J usage is TRBJ2-7; D ambiguous. Germline lookup yields CDR1 SNHLY and CDR2 FYNNEI. The V end was cut by 5 bases, the J end by 3 bases, with 8 bases between. The CDR3 is 12 residues long. The CDR3 region is CASSLQHYEQYF. DNA of the CDR3: TGTGCCAGCAGTTTACAGCACTACGAGCAGTACTTC. The complete variable domain, with remaining parts taken from reference TRBV2 and TRBJ2-7, reads EPEVTQTPSHQVTQMGQEVILRCVPISNHLYFYWYRQILGQKVEFLVSFYNNEISEKSEIFDDQFSVERPDGSNFTLKIRSTKLEDSAMYFCASSLQHYEQYFGPGTRLTVT.

The V call is TRBV6-6, the J call TRBJ1-5, with D perhaps TRBD1 (5 bases). V was clipped by 7 bases and J by 0 bases, with 16 bases between them. This CDR3 has 16 residues. The germline gives CDR1 MNHNY, CDR2 SVGAGI (reference sequence). CDR3 protein: CASTLLLGGSNQPQHF. The CDR3 nucleotides read TGTGCCAGCACCCTCCTTCTCGGGGGTAGCAATCAGCCCCAGCATTTT.

This clone was picked up one time. The chain uses TRBV6-5 and TRBJ1-1; 7 bases map to TRBD1. V lost 6 bases and J lost 5; bases outside the gene matches: 9. CDR1 is MNHEY, CDR2 SVGAGI, per germline. The CDR3 sequence is 14 residues long. The DNA for the CDR3 is TGTGCCAGCAGACCCCGTGAGGGGGCGACTGAAGCTTTCTTT. It yields the protein CASRPREGATEAFF.

As DNA, the CDR3 is TGTGCCAGCAGTGATCCTCAGGTGAAGCTTACCCACCGGGGAGCTTTCTTT. Protein product: CASSDPQVKLTHRGAFF. V and J are TRBV25-1 and TRBJ1-1; no firm D call. Germline V CDR1 and CDR2: MGHDK, SYGVNS. V was clipped by 3 bases and J by 10 bases, with 27 bases between them. The CDR3 is 17 residues long.

V gene TRBV5-6 combines with J gene TRBJ1-1; 9 nucleotides agree with TRBD1. Germline V gene sequence: CDR1 SGHDT, CDR2 YYEEEE. Trimming removed 5 bases from V and 7 bases from J; junction bases left unmatched: 12. The CDR3 loop spans 15 amino acids. Written as DNA, the CDR3 is TGTGCCAGCAGGTTCCGGGACAGGGCGAGCGGTGAAGCTTTCTTT. Amino acid sequence: CASRFRDRASGEAFF.

The chain joins TRBV18 to TRBJ2-7, with D possibly matching TRBD2 (6 bases). This CDR3 is 13 amino acids long. V shed 6 bases and J shed 2 bases, with 11 bases lying between them. The germline V gene has CDR1 KGHSH and CDR2 LQKENI. CDR3 sequence reads: CASSPGSPYEQYF. The DNA of the CDR3 is TGTGCCAGCTCTCCCGGGAGCCCCTACGAGCAGTACTTC.

To note about this clone: This sample also contains other DNA sequences that code for the same CDR3. This rearrangement joins TRBV6-5 to TRBJ1-1; D gene unclear. The CDR3 runs to 13 residues. Deletions cut 0 bases from V and 5 bases from J, with 7 bases between. The germline V gene has CDR1 MNHEY and CDR2 SVGAGI. DNA for the CDR3: TGTGCCAGCAGTTACTCGACGGGGACTGAAGCTTTCTTT. Translated, it gives CASSYSTGTEAFF.

V and J are TRBV7-2 and TRBJ1-1; 7 bases are a match to TRBD1. With 6 bases clipped from V and 0 bases from J, the junction kept 4 bases outside the gene matches. CDR1 and CDR2 (germline): SGHTA, FQGNSA. This CDR3 has 14 residues. CDR3 coding DNA: TGTGCCAGCAGGGGACAGTTCATGAACACTGAAGCTTTCTTT. It encodes CASRGQFMNTEAFF.

The J gene is TRBJ2-3, the V gene TRBV5-1; 7 bases match TRBD1. The germline gives CDR1 SGHRS, CDR2 YFSETQ. Trimming at V came to 2 bases and at J to 2 bases, leaving 5 bases not matched to a gene. The CDR3 runs 15 residues. CDR3: CASSFRDSYTDTQYF. The CDR3 DNA follows: TGCGCCAGCAGCTTCCGGGACAGTTACACAGATACGCAGTATTTT.

The chain employs TRBV6-1 and TRBJ1-6, with no clear D. Germline CDR1 reads MNHNS; CDR2 reads SASEGT. The germline V and J ends were trimmed by 5 bases and 4 bases, with 9 bases remaining between them. The CDR3 is made up of 14 amino acids. The CDR3 DNA follows: TGTGCCAGCAGTAGCGGGATATATAATTCACCCCTCCACTTT. Protein sequence: CASSSGIYNSPLHF.

This chain connects TRBV28 to TRBJ2-7; D gene unclear. Germline loops: CDR1 MDHEN, CDR2 SYDVKM. V was cut by 4 bases and J by 7 bases, with 11 bases left in between. This CDR3 is built from 12 residues. Written as DNA, the CDR3 is TGTGCCAGCAGTTCCTCACATGAAGAGCAGTACTTC. It specifies CASSSSHEEQYF.

The chain joins TRBV14 to TRBJ1-1; no reliable D call. The V and J ends lost 4 bases and 2 bases respectively, with 11 bases between them. Germline CDR1 and CDR2: SGHDN and FVKESK. The length of the CDR3 is 14 residues. As DNA, the CDR3 is TGTGCCAGCAGCCGCCAAGTTGGCAACACTGAAGCTTTCTTT. Amino acids: CASSRQVGNTEAFF. Looking up the rest from reference TRBV14 and TRBJ1-1 gives the full variable domain: EAGVTQFPSHSVIEKGQTVTLRCDPISGHDNLYWYRRVMGKEIKFLLHFVKESKQDESGMPNNRFLAERTGGTYSTLKVQPAELEDSGVYFCASSRQVGNTEAFFGQGTRLTVV.

The chain uses TRBV28 and TRBJ2-7; 10 nucleotides agree with TRBD1. V lost 3 bases to trimming and J lost 2 bases; unmatched junction nucleotides: 4. Germline CDR1 is MDHEN and CDR2 is SYDVKM. CDR3 length equals 15 residues. The CDR3 reads CASSFSGTGAYEQYF. The CDR3 nucleotides read TGTGCCAGCAGTTTCTCCGGGACAGGGGCCTACGAGCAGTACTTC.

The J gene is TRBJ2-7, the V gene TRBV10-3; tentatively, D is TRBD2 (6 bases). The CDR3 covers 15 residues. Germline CDR1 is ENHRY and CDR2 is SYGVKD. V lost 1 base to trimming and J lost 0 bases, with 10 bases between them. The CDR3 here is CAISEWEVSSYEQYF. The CDR3 DNA reads TGTGCCATCAGTGAGTGGGAGGTAAGCTCCTACGAGCAGTACTTC.

The V and J genes are TRBV30 and TRBJ1-2, with D perhaps matching TRBD1 (5 bases). Trimming cost V 2 bases and J 6 bases, with 10 bases left between them. Per germline, CDR1 GTSNPN and CDR2 SVGIG (reference sequence). This CDR3 spans 12 amino acids. CDR3 protein: CAWSSQGDGYTF. In DNA form, the CDR3 reads TGTGCCTGGAGTTCCCAGGGTGATGGCTACACCTTC.

Only one count was recorded for this clone. The chain carries TRBV9 and TRBJ2-2, with TRBD2 identical over 7 bases. In germline, CDR1 is SGDLS, CDR2 YYNGEE. The CDR3 is 17 residues long. V lost 3 bases and J lost 6; bases outside the gene matches: 14. CDR3 DNA: TGTGCCAGCAGCGACTTAGTCACGACGGGGAGGGCCGGGGAGCTGTTTTTT. It codes for CASSDLVTTGRAGELFF.

The chain has TRBV25-1 and TRBJ2-2; TRBD2 matches 7 bases. From germline, CDR1 is MGHDK and CDR2 SYGVNS. The V and J ends lost 8 bases and 3 bases, in that order; junction bases with no gene match: 12. This CDR3 region has 16 residues. This CDR3 reads CASRPPGLMDTGELFF. In DNA, the CDR3 is TGTGCCAGCCGACCTCCGGGACTAATGGACACCGGGGAGCTGTTTTTT.

V is TRBV15 and J is TRBJ1-5; perhaps TRBD1 as D (6 bases). The CDR3 consists of 15 residues. V was pared by 4 bases and J by 0 bases, with 10 bases between. CDR1 is LNHNV, CDR2 YYDKDF, per germline (reference sequence). The CDR3 loop is CATSTGANSNQPQHF. In nucleotides, the CDR3 is TGTGCCACCAGCACAGGGGCTAATAGCAATCAGCCCCAGCATTTT. Using reference TRBV15 and TRBJ1-5 for the parts outside the CDR3, the full variable domain is DAMVIQNPRYQVTQFGKPVTLSCSQTLNHNVMYWYQQKSSQAPKLLFHYYDKDFNNEADTPDNFQSRRPNTSFCFLDIRSPGLGDTAMYLCATSTGANSNQPQHFGDGTRLSIL.

The chain has TRBV5-6 and TRBJ2-5, with D possibly being TRBD2 (5 bases). Trimming cost V 1 base and J 4 bases, with 8 bases left between them. The CDR3 sequence is 13 residues long. Germline V CDR1 and CDR2: SGHDT, YYEEEE. As DNA, the CDR3 is TGTGCCAGCAGCTTGACTAGTAGAGAGACCCAGTACTTC. Translated: CASSLTSRETQYF.

For this clone: The same CDR3 can be traced to other DNA sequences in this sample. This sequence joins TRBV5-1 and TRBJ2-7; the match to TRBD1 covers 7 bases. Germline trimming cut 0 bases from V and 6 bases from J; bases unmatched to any gene: 6. CDR1 and CDR2 (germline): SGHRS, YFSETQ. This CDR3 has 14 amino acids. The CDR3 nucleotides are TGCGCCAGCAGCTTGGGACAGGGATCCCTCGAGCAGTACTTC. This gives the protein CASSLGQGSLEQYF.

This clone was found once. The chain combines TRBV7-7 with TRBJ2-1; 13 positions agree with TRBD2. CDR3 size: 15 residues. J gave up 8 bases and V 5 bases, and 6 bases lay outside the gene matches. The germline V gene has CDR1 SSHAT and CDR2 FNYEAQ (reference sequence). This CDR3 is CASSQLAGGFDEQFF. In nucleotides, the CDR3 is TGTGCCAGCAGCCAACTAGCGGGGGGGTTCGATGAGCAGTTCTTC.

This clone was recorded once. The chain links TRBV28 to TRBJ2-7; 7 nucleotides match TRBD1. This CDR3 is built from 14 residues. Germline V CDR1 and CDR2: MDHEN, SYDVKM. V shed 5 bases and J 7 bases; nucleotides not matched to a gene: 11. DNA of the CDR3: TGTGCCAGCAGTCTCTCCGGGACAGCACAGGAGCAGTACTTC. Its protein product is CASSLSGTAQEQYF.

This rearrangement joins TRBV10-3 to TRBJ2-3, with 9 bases lining up with TRBD2. Trimming took 0 bases from V and 3 from J; bases not matched to a gene: 16. The CDR3 sequence is 20 residues long. Germline V gives CDR1 ENHRY, CDR2 SYGVKD. The CDR3 DNA reads TGTGCCATCAGTGAGTCGACTGGGCTAGCGGGACCCGTAATGACAGATACGCAGTATTTT. It codes for CAISESTGLAGPVMTDTQYF.

V is TRBV6-5 and J is TRBJ2-6, with D unresolved. Trimming cost V 6 bases and J 0 bases, with 6 bases left between them. There are 14 residues in the CDR3. CDR1 and CDR2 from the germline V gene are MNHEY and SVGAGI. The CDR3 region has the DNA TGTGCCAGCAGACGAGGCTCTGGGGCCAACGTCCTGACTTTC. Encoded protein: CASRRGSGANVLTF.

Worth noting for this clone: The same CDR3 arises from other DNA sequences in this sample as well. The chain has TRBV5-1 and TRBJ1-4; TRBD1 matches at 7 bases. This CDR3 is built from 14 residues. The V segment lost 4 bases and the J segment 8 bases; nucleotides outside the gene matches: 8. In germline, CDR1 is SGHRS, CDR2 YFSETQ. The CDR3 sequence: CASSREQGNEKLFF. Written as DNA, the CDR3 is TGCGCCAGCAGCCGCGAACAGGGGAACGAAAAACTGTTTTTT.

The chain recombines TRBV4-3 with TRBJ2-7; TRBD1 matches 7 bases. Unmatched junction bases numbered 12, after V lost 4 bases and J lost 3 bases. The germline gives CDR1 LGHNA, CDR2 YSLEER. This CDR3 spans 16 amino acids. The CDR3 is CASSRLTGASFYEQYF. CDR3 DNA sequence: TGCGCCAGCAGCCGCCTTACAGGGGCCTCCTTCTACGAGCAGTACTTC.